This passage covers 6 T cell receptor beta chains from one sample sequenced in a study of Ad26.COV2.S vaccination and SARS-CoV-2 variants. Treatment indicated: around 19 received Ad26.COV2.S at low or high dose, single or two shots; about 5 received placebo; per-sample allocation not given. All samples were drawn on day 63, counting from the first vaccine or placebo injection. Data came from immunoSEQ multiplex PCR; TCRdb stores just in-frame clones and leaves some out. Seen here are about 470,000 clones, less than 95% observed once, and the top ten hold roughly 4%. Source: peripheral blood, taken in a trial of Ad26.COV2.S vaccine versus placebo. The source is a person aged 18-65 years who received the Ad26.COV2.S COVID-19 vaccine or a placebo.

The DNA of the CDR3 is TGTGCCAGTTCTCAGGGGGCCAACTCACCCCTCCACTTT. Translation gives CASSQGANSPLHF. This chain joins TRBV12-3 or TRBV12-4 and TRBJ1-6; 8 nucleotides match TRBD1. Trimming cost V 9 bases and J 10 bases; bases outside gene matches: 8. The CDR3 contains 13 residues.

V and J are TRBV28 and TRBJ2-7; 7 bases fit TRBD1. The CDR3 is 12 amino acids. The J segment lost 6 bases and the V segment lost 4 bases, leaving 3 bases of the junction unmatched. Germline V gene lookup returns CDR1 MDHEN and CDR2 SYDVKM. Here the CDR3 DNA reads TGTGCCAGCAGTTCCGGGACAGCCGAGCAGTACTTC. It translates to CASSSGTAEQYF.

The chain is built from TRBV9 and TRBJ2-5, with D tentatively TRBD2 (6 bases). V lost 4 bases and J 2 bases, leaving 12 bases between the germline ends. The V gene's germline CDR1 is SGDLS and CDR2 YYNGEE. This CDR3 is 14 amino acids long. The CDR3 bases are TGTGCCAGCAGCCCGTCCGGGGGACAAGAGACCCAGTACTTC. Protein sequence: CASSPSGGQETQYF. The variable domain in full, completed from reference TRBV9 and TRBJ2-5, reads DSGVTQTPKHLITATGQRVTLRCSPRSGDLSVYWYQQSLDQGLQFLIQYYNGEERAKGNILERFSAQQFPDLHSELNLSSLELGDSALYFCASSPSGGQETQYFGPGTRLLVL.

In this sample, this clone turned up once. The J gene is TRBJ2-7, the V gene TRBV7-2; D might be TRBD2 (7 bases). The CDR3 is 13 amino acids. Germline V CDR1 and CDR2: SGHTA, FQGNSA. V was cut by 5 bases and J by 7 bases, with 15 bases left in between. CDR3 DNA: TGTGCCAGCAGCCGCGGAGGGGGGGGTGAGCAGTACTTC. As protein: CASSRGGGGEQYF.

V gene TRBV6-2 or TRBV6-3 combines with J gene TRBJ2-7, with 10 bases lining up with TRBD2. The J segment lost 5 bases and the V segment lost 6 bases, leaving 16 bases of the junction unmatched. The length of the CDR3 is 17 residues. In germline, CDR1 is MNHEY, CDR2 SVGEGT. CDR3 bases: TGTGCCAGCAGCCCCCCCCCAACCGGGACTAGCGTTCACGAGCAGTACTTC. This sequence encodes CASSPPPTGTSVHEQYF.

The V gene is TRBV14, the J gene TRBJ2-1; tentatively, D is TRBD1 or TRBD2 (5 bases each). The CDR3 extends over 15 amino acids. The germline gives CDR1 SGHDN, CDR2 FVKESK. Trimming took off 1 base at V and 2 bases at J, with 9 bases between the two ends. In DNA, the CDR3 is TGTGCCAGCAGCCAAGCCGGGACGGCCTACAATGAGCAGTTCTTC. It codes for CASSQAGTAYNEQFF.